The clone carrying this T cell receptor beta chain was found once. Those enrolled, adults aged 18 to 89 years, came from roughly 22 US areas. Which cohort a participant joined came from the clinical history participants gave. The entry originates in a study of blood T cell repertoires in COVID-19. Germline CDR1 and CDR2: MNHEY and SVGAGI. With 6 bases removed from V and 3 bases from J, the gap between germline ends came to 8 bases. CDR3 size: 12 residues. Sequencing was performed with immunoSEQ multiplex PCR; in TCRdb, only in-frame clones are kept and a portion is missing. The repertoire includes about 390,000 clones, just under 90% of them detected once, and about a tenth sits in the top ten.

This sequence originates from a woman in her fifties or sixties who had recovered from COVID-19. The chain carries TRBV6-5 and TRBJ1-1; D unclear. The sequenced material came from PBMCs or T cells enriched from blood (not recorded which). The CDR3 nucleotides read TGTGCCAGCAGCCCGTCGTACACTGAAGCTTTCTTT. It translates to CASSPSYTEAFF.